What follows are 11 T cell receptor beta chains derived from one specimen sequenced in a study of vaccination effects on CD4 cells after COVID-19. ViraFEST assay sequencing came after antigen-specific CD4+ T cells were expanded with viral peptide pools. Culture lasted about 10 days before CD4+ T cell isolation. Nucleocapsid antibody tests were negative, and the vaccine recipients had no prior SARS-CoV-2 infection. These TCRs are of unknown antigen specificity. The repertoire was sequenced with immunoSEQ multiplex PCR; TCRdb's copy has only in-frame clones and lacks some. The top ten clones hold approximately 26% of a sample with some 19,000 clones, 65% to 75% of them seen once. The sequencing used CD4+ T cells from PBMCs cultured with HCoV-NL63 spike peptides, collected before COVID-19 vaccination. The receptors here all came from a human donor who received a COVID-19 vaccine.

The chain has TRBV7-9 and TRBJ1-2; D is unresolved. This CDR3 is built from 16 residues. Between the trimmed V and J ends, which lost 4 bases and 8 bases, there was a span of 23 bases. CDR1 is SEHNR, CDR2 FQNEAQ, per germline (reference sequence). The CDR3 bases are TGTGCCAGCAGCTCGACCATCGGGCTACGACCATCGGGCTACACCTTC. It is translated as CASSSTIGLRPSGYTF.

V gene TRBV19 combines with J gene TRBJ2-1; tentative D call: TRBD1 (6 bases). Germline assignment: CDR1 LNHDA and CDR2 SQIVND (reference sequence). The CDR3 extends over 14 amino acids. Trimming cost V 4 bases and J 1 base, with 8 bases left between them. In DNA form, the CDR3 reads TGTGCCAGTAGTACAGGGGTGTCCTACAATGAGCAGTTCTTC. Translated: CASSTGVSYNEQFF. Variable domain in full (rest from reference TRBV19 and TRBJ2-1): DGGITQSPKYLFRKEGQNVTLSCEQNLNHDAMYWYRQDPGQGLRLIYYSQIVNDFQKGDIAEGYSVSREKKESFPLTVTSAQKNPTAFYLCASSTGVSYNEQFFGPGTRLTVL.

This clone was seen a single time. V usage is TRBV6-5 and J usage is TRBJ1-2, with D hard to call. The CDR3 has 13 amino acids. V was trimmed by 4 bases and J by 5 bases, leaving 11 bases between them. Germline CDR1 and CDR2: MNHEY and SVGAGI. The CDR3 DNA reads TGTGCCAGCAGTTCCACAGTCGATTATGGCTACACCTTC. Encoded protein: CASSSTVDYGYTF.

The V gene is TRBV7-2, the J gene TRBJ1-1, with D possibly being TRBD1 (5 bases). Trimming shortened V by 3 bases and J by 1 base, and 12 bases separated the two germline ends. CDR1 and CDR2 (germline): SGHTA, FQGNSA. The CDR3 is 15 residues long. The CDR3 spells CASSFRSGWNTEAFF. The DNA for the CDR3 is TGTGCCAGCAGCTTTAGGTCAGGGTGGAACACTGAAGCTTTCTTT.

The chain has TRBV5-8 and TRBJ1-2; TRBD1 matches at 12 bases. Looked up from germline, CDR1 is SGHTS and CDR2 is YDEGEE. Germline trimming cut 3 bases from V and 8 bases from J; bases unmatched to any gene: 5. The CDR3 has 14 amino acids. CDR3 loop: CASSWGQGAQGYTF. Written as DNA, the CDR3 is TGTGCCAGCAGCTGGGGACAGGGGGCACAGGGCTACACCTTC.

This clone was observed a handful of times. The chain links TRBV18 to TRBJ2-7; 8 positions agree with TRBD2. With V trimmed by 8 bases and J by 6 bases, 6 bases remained unmatched. Germline V lookup: CDR1 KGHSH, CDR2 LQKENI. This CDR3 comprises 12 residues. The DNA of the CDR3 is TGTGCCAGCCGGGGGGGTCCGGGCGAGCAGTACTTC. Its translation is CASRGGPGEQYF.

The chain is built from TRBV28 and TRBJ1-1; 7 nucleotides agree with TRBD1. J gave up 9 bases and V 7 bases, and 11 bases lay outside the gene matches. The CDR3 loop spans 13 amino acids. CDR1 and CDR2 (germline): MDHEN, SYDVKM. CDR3: CASTTRDREKAFF. Here the CDR3 DNA reads TGTGCCAGCACCACTAGGGACAGAGAAAAAGCTTTCTTT.

The chain employs TRBV24-1 and TRBJ1-3; 8 nucleotides line up with TRBD1. Germline CDR1 reads KGHDR; CDR2 reads SFDVKD. The V gene end was trimmed by 7 bases and the J gene end by 0 bases; junction bases not matched to a gene: 16. This CDR3 is 19 amino acids long. The CDR3 loop is CATREIRDRPSDSGNTIYF. In nucleotides, the CDR3 is TGTGCCACCAGGGAGATCCGGGACAGGCCTTCCGACTCTGGAAACACCATATATTTT.

This rearrangement joins TRBV29-1 to TRBJ1-1; maybe TRBD1 (6 bases). This CDR3 is built from 15 residues. CDR1 and CDR2 (germline): SQVTM, ANQGSEA. With 5 bases removed from V and 10 bases from J, the gap between germline ends came to 26 bases. The chain's CDR3 is CSVSHHGRGGDGAFF. The CDR3 DNA sequence: TGCAGCGTTTCCCATCATGGAAGAGGGGGAGATGGAGCTTTCTTT.

The gene calls are TRBV7-9 and TRBJ2-7, with 8 bases lining up with TRBD1. This CDR3 is 16 amino acids long. The ends lost 5 bases at V and 4 bases at J; junction bases unmatched: 13. Per the germline V gene, CDR1 is SEHNR and CDR2 is FQNEAQ (reference sequence). The CDR3 is CASSPRAATGGYEQYF. The CDR3 DNA sequence: TGTGCCAGCAGCCCCCGGGCAGCCACAGGGGGGTACGAGCAGTACTTC.

The V call is TRBV18, the J call TRBJ2-7; 7 bases agree with TRBD1. The CDR3 is 15 amino acids. Germline V gene lookup returns CDR1 KGHSH and CDR2 LQKENI. With V trimmed by 2 bases and J by 4 bases, 8 bases remained unmatched. The CDR3 region is CASSPSRDSLYEQYF. CDR3 DNA: TGTGCCAGCTCACCAAGTCGGGACAGTTTATACGAGCAGTACTTC.